The 20 T cell receptor beta chains listed next were all sequenced from one sample in a study of OX40 agonist ivuxolimab in advanced cancers. Only in-frame clones appear in the TCRdb table, and some are missing; sequencing was by immunoSEQ multiplex PCR. The sample has roughly 35,000 clones, 82% seen once. Here the sequenced sample was CD4+ or CD8+ T cells sorted from blood, taken in a trial of the OX40 agonist ivuxolimab. The receptors originated from an adult with an advanced solid tumor such as melanoma, head and neck, liver or kidney cancer.

The V and J genes are TRBV7-2 and TRBJ1-1; no firm D call. This CDR3 comprises 13 residues. Trimming pared 5 bases from V and 1 base from J, leaving 8 bases between. Germline values: CDR1 SGHTA, CDR2 FQGNSA. Here the CDR3 reads CASSPRRNTEAFF. The DNA of the CDR3 is TGTGCCAGCAGCCCCCGGCGGAACACTGAAGCTTTCTTT.

This chain links TRBV11-2 with TRBJ1-3; no definite D call. Germline V gene lookup returns CDR1 SGHAT and CDR2 FQNNGV. The V end was cut by 4 bases, the J end by 9 bases, with 13 bases between. CDR3 size: 13 residues. The CDR3 is CASSSVIESTIYF. CDR3 coding DNA: TGTGCCAGCAGCTCTGTCATCGAGAGCACCATATATTTT.

This sequence joins TRBV6-5 and TRBJ1-5; a possible D gene is TRBD1 (5 bases). CDR1 and CDR2 (germline): MNHEY, SVGAGI. V dropped 2 bases and J dropped 1 base, with 12 bases sitting between them. There are 16 residues in the CDR3. The CDR3 DNA is TGTGCCAGCAGTTACCAACCCCCAGGGAGCAATCAGCCCCAGCATTTT. This gives the protein CASSYQPPGSNQPQHF.

The chain links TRBV6-5 to TRBJ1-6, with unresolved D. Between the trimmed V and J ends, which lost 10 bases and 7 bases, there was a span of 11 bases. CDR1 and CDR2 from the germline V gene are MNHEY and SVGAGI. The CDR3 consists of 12 residues. The CDR3 here is CATRRANSPLHF. The CDR3 DNA follows: TGTGCCACCAGGAGGGCAAATTCACCCCTCCACTTT.

DNA for the CDR3: TGTGCCAGCAGGGACAGGGGGGAGCCTGAAGCTTTCTTT. Its translation: CASRDRGEPEAFF. V is TRBV6-1 and J is TRBJ1-1; 10 nucleotides line up with TRBD1. The CDR3 is 13 amino acids. Germline CDR1 is MNHNS and CDR2 is SASEGT. With 6 bases clipped from V and 6 bases from J, the junction kept 4 bases outside the gene matches.

The rearrangement joins TRBV5-1 to TRBJ2-7; no clear D gene. The CDR3 is 15 amino acids. Germline V gene data show CDR1 as SGHRS and CDR2 as YFSETQ. V lost 0 bases and J lost 6, with 16 bases in between. CDR3 nucleotides: TGCGCCAGCAGCTTGGTCCAAGACGGAATCGGCGAGCAGTACTTC. This translates into CASSLVQDGIGEQYF.

The chain links TRBV11-2 to TRBJ2-3; D may be TRBD2 (5 bases). The CDR3 consists of 14 residues. The germline gives CDR1 SGHAT, CDR2 FQNNGV. Between the trimmed V and J ends, which lost 5 bases and 4 bases, there was a span of 13 bases. The CDR3 here is CASSTQRGPDTQYF. DNA for the CDR3: TGTGCCAGCAGCACGCAGCGAGGGCCAGATACGCAGTATTTT.

The chain is built from TRBV6-4 and TRBJ2-7, with D hard to call. The V gene lost 6 bases and the J gene lost 2 bases, with 8 bases spanning the gap. The CDR3 contains 12 residues. Germline CDR1 MRHNA, CDR2 SNTAGT. CDR3 amino acids: CASRAETYEQYF. DNA for the CDR3: TGTGCCAGCAGAGCCGAAACCTACGAGCAGTACTTC.

J is TRBJ1-1 and V is TRBV28, with a possible D match to TRBD1 (6 bases). Deletions cut 7 bases from V and 4 bases from J, with 19 bases between. Germline V CDR1 and CDR2: MDHEN, SYDVKM. The CDR3 loop spans 15 amino acids. The CDR3 nucleotides are TGTGCCAGCACCCTAGGGGGGGTTGGGAGCACTGAAGCTTTCTTT. Amino acid sequence: CASTLGGVGSTEAFF.

The chain is built from TRBV19 and TRBJ2-7; 9 nucleotides match TRBD1. The V gene end was trimmed by 4 bases and the J gene end by 2 bases; junction bases not matched to a gene: 3. The CDR3 consists of 14 residues. Germline CDR1 and CDR2: LNHDA and SQIVND (reference sequence). The DNA of the CDR3 is TGTGCCAGTAGTAGACAGGGGGTGCCCTACGAGCAGTACTTC. Protein sequence: CASSRQGVPYEQYF. Together with reference TRBV19 and TRBJ2-7, the CDR3 gives the full variable domain: DGGITQSPKYLFRKEGQNVTLSCEQNLNHDAMYWYRQDPGQGLRLIYYSQIVNDFQKGDIAEGYSVSREKKESFPLTVTSAQKNPTAFYLCASSRQGVPYEQYFGPGTRLTVT.

In this sample, this clone turned up a few times. The chain links TRBV6-5 to TRBJ1-5; D might be TRBD1 (6 bases). CDR3 size: 14 residues. Germline loops: CDR1 MNHEY, CDR2 SVGAGI. Trimming shortened V by 2 bases and J by 6 bases, and 11 bases separated the two germline ends. CDR3 nucleotides: TGTGCCAGCAGTTACAGGGGGGGCGGTCAGCCCCAGCATTTT. This sequence encodes CASSYRGGGQPQHF.

The chain employs TRBV5-6 and TRBJ1-1; 8 bases are a match to TRBD1. The J segment lost 5 bases and the V segment lost 0 bases, leaving 6 bases of the junction unmatched. This CDR3 contains 15 residues. Per the germline V gene, CDR1 is SGHDT and CDR2 is YYEEEE. CDR3: CASSLEQGAFTEAFF. CDR3 bases: TGTGCCAGCAGCTTGGAGCAGGGGGCGTTTACTGAAGCTTTCTTT.

This clone occurred once. The chain recombines TRBV25-1 with TRBJ2-5, with 7 bases fitting TRBD2. J was trimmed by 7 bases and V by 4 bases; bases with no gene match: 9. Per germline, CDR1 MGHDK and CDR2 SYGVNS. The CDR3 is 14 residues long. The CDR3 DNA reads TGTGCCAGCAGTGTGGCGGGGGAGCGGGTGACCCAGTACTTC. This sequence encodes CASSVAGERVTQYF.

V gene TRBV5-1 combines with J gene TRBJ1-1; weak D call: TRBD1 (6 bases). The V end lost 0 bases, the J end lost 0 bases, and 9 bases lay between the germline ends. This CDR3 has 15 amino acids. In germline, CDR1 is SGHRS, CDR2 YFSETQ. The CDR3 DNA reads as TGCGCCAGCAGCTTGGTTCAGGGGTTGAACACTGAAGCTTTCTTT. As protein: CASSLVQGLNTEAFF.

This sequence joins TRBV19 and TRBJ1-4, with TRBD1 matching 8 bases. Germline assignment: CDR1 LNHDA and CDR2 SQIVND (reference sequence). The CDR3 contains 15 residues. V shed 6 bases, J shed 3 bases, and the junction held 6 bases outside the gene matches. The chain's CDR3 is CASSLGGQANEKLFF. In DNA form, the CDR3 reads TGTGCCAGTAGCCTCGGGGGACAGGCTAATGAAAAACTGTTTTTT.

The V and J genes are TRBV7-8 and TRBJ2-1; TRBD2 matches at 12 bases. The V gene end was trimmed by 5 bases and the J gene end by 5 bases; junction bases not matched to a gene: 4. Germline-derived CDR1 and CDR2 are SGHVS and FQNEAQ. The CDR3 has 15 amino acids. The CDR3 is CASSPRLAGDNEQFF. CDR3 in DNA: TGTGCCAGCAGCCCGAGACTAGCGGGAGACAATGAGCAGTTCTTC.

V gene TRBV9 combines with J gene TRBJ2-2; no reliable D call. This CDR3 has 13 amino acids. CDR1 is SGDLS, CDR2 YYNGEE, per germline. V was cut by 4 bases and J by 3 bases, with 7 bases left in between. The DNA for the CDR3 is TGTGCCAGCAGCACACAACACACCGGGGAGCTGTTTTTT. Translated, it gives CASSTQHTGELFF.

V gene TRBV10-3 combines with J gene TRBJ1-5; weak D call: TRBD1 (5 bases). The CDR3 spans 13 residues. Trimming took off 3 bases at V and 5 bases at J, with 8 bases between the two ends. Per the germline V gene, CDR1 is ENHRY and CDR2 is SYGVKD. CDR3: CAISEGDHQPQHF. Here the CDR3 DNA reads TGTGCCATCAGTGAAGGGGATCATCAGCCCCAGCATTTT.

The rearrangement joins TRBV7-2 to TRBJ2-2, with TRBD2 matching 12 bases. Germline V CDR1 and CDR2: SGHTA, FQGNSA. This CDR3 region has 16 residues. The J segment lost 6 bases and the V segment lost 1 base, leaving 3 bases of the junction unmatched. The CDR3 DNA reads as TGTGCCAGCAGCTTAGGACTAGCGGGGGTACCCGGGGAGCTGTTTTTT. It encodes CASSLGLAGVPGELFF.

This clone was counted once. This rearrangement joins TRBV4-1 to TRBJ1-1; 7 bases are a match to TRBD1. V was clipped by 4 bases and J by 0 bases; unmatched bases: 8. The CDR3 totals 16 residues. Germline CDR1 and CDR2: MGHRA and YSYEKL. The CDR3 DNA reads TGCGCCAGCAGCCCGTCGCTCCAGGGGGTGAACACTGAAGCTTTCTTT. Translated: CASSPSLQGVNTEAFF.